These 4 T cell receptor beta chains originate from one sample sequenced in a study of Tregs in tolerant kidney transplant recipients. Some clones are missing from TCRdb's copy, which holds only in-frame ones; the method was immunoSEQ multiplex PCR. Of some 110,000 clones detected, approximately 90% appear once; the ten largest clones hold roughly 0.61%. Sequencing input: CD4+ T cells from blood. The source is a human donor in good health.

The J gene is TRBJ2-2, the V gene TRBV7-2; 9 nucleotides match TRBD1. Trimming cost V 5 bases and J 5 bases; bases outside gene matches: 6. CDR1 SGHTA and CDR2 FQGNSA come from the germline V gene. The CDR3 length is 15 residues. The CDR3 here is CASSKDRGATGELFF. CDR3 sequence (DNA): TGTGCCAGCAGCAAGGACAGGGGAGCGACCGGGGAGCTGTTTTTT. Full variable domain (remainder filled in from reference TRBV7-2 and TRBJ2-2): GAGVSQSPSNKVTEKGKDVELRCDPISGHTALYWYRQSLGQGLEFLIYFQGNSAPDKSGLPSDRFSAERTGGSVSTLTIQRTQQEDSAVYLCASSKDRGATGELFFGEGSRLTVL.

V gene TRBV5-1 combines with J gene TRBJ2-1; 9 bases match TRBD1. The CDR3 has 18 amino acids. Per the germline V gene, CDR1 is SGHRS and CDR2 is YFSETQ. The V segment lost 2 bases and the J segment 1 base; nucleotides outside the gene matches: 10. The CDR3 DNA sequence: TGCGCCAGCAGCTTCCCTTTAACAGGGGGCGATTCCTACAATGAGCAGTTCTTC. It is translated as CASSFPLTGGDSYNEQFF. The full variable domain, completed using reference TRBV5-1 and TRBJ2-1, is KAGVTQTPRYLIKTRGQQVTLSCSPISGHRSVSWYQQTPGQGLQFLFEYFSETQRNKGNFPGRFSGRQFSNSRSEMNVSTLELGDSALYLCASSFPLTGGDSYNEQFFGPGTRLTVL.

The rearrangement links TRBV5-1 to TRBJ1-1; no firm D call. CDR1 SGHRS and CDR2 YFSETQ come from the germline V gene. The CDR3 is made up of 15 amino acids. Trimming took off 0 bases at V and 1 base at J, with 10 bases between the two ends. The CDR3 loop is CASSLVGGRNTEAFF. The CDR3 region has the DNA TGCGCCAGCAGCTTGGTTGGTGGCCGGAACACTGAAGCTTTCTTT.

The genes are TRBV7-3 and TRBJ2-3; possible D gene TRBD2, 7 bases. V was cut by 2 bases and J by 3 bases, with 12 bases left in between. This CDR3 is built from 15 residues. The germline V gene has CDR1 SGHTA and CDR2 FQGTGA. The CDR3: CASSLRGAWTDTQYF. The DNA of the CDR3 is TGTGCCAGCAGCTTACGGGGGGCATGGACAGATACGCAGTATTTT.